This TCR beta chain was recovered during a study of memory CD4+ T cells and cytomegalovirus serostatus. Trimming pared 2 bases from V and 6 bases from J, leaving 20 bases between. CDR3 size: 16 residues. Per germline, CDR1 GTSNPN and CDR2 SVGIG (reference sequence). The sort gate was single viable CD3+CD4+CD8-CD45RO+ cells for memory CD4+ T cells. As originally analysed: After removing out-of-frame reads, under 2.5 million distinct TCRbeta sequences remained. Only in-frame clones appear in the TCRdb table, and some are missing; sequencing was by immunoSEQ multiplex PCR. V and J calls and clone size are as listed in that table; D and trimming were resolved from the DNA. The table includes fewer than 90,000 clones, about 78% detected once.

The rearrangement uses TRBV30 and TRBJ1-5, with TRBD1 as a possible D gene (5 bases). This receptor was taken from an adult in good health and CMV-seropositive. The specimen sequenced was memory CD4+ T cells from blood. The CDR3 spells CAWSTDPGGLGQPQHF. CDR3 nucleotide sequence: TGTGCCTGGAGTACTGACCCGGGGGGTCTAGGTCAGCCCCAGCATTTT.